The clone carrying this T cell receptor (beta chain) came up a few times. Unique molecular identifiers were incorporated into the prepared TCRbeta library. TCRdb ran MiXCR on the PCR reads and lists one entry per CDR3 protein. The data show some 500,000 distinct CDR3 sequences, with around 20% seen just once and about 3.1% held by the top ten. The sample is drawn from a study of T-cell reconstitution after alpha-beta-depleted transplantation in children. The CDR3 is 15 residues long. V lost 6 bases and J 3 bases, leaving 15 bases between the germline ends. The sequenced sample was PBMCs from the stem cell graft donor, obtained from the stem cell graft. This TCR derives from a human donor who donated a stem cell graft to a child with acute lymphoblastic leukemia. This chain joins TRBV12-3 or TRBV12-4 and TRBJ2-1; D not resolved. The DNA for the CDR3 is TGTGCCAGCAGCAATACCCGCTACCTCTACAATGAGCAGTTCTTC. This translates into CASSNTRYLYNEQFF.